This is a list of T cell receptor beta chains from one sample in a study of blood T cell repertoires in COVID-19. Sequencing was performed with immunoSEQ multiplex PCR; in TCRdb, only in-frame clones are kept and a portion is missing. The sample shows around 300,000 clones, approximately 86% of them seen only once. The sequenced material came from PBMCs or T cells enriched from blood (not recorded which). The receptor source for this set is a woman in her late teens or twenties who had recovered from COVID-19. CDR3s include the opening cysteine and the closing phenylalanine or tryptophan. A D gene is named only where the DNA matches it firmly.

>TRBV5-4|.|TRBJ2-3
CASSLLPETSTDTQYF
>TRBV28|TRBD1|TRBJ1-5
CASNGDSFRNQPQHF
>TRBV7-3|TRBD2|TRBJ2-2
CASSLRGSGSNTGELFF
>TRBV28|.|TRBJ2-3
CASSFSGGFLKLSTDTQYF
>TRBV28|.|TRBJ1-2
CASSFIDRQGGYTF
>TRBV7-8|.|TRBJ2-2
CASSSRVGAAGELFF
>TRBV3-1/TRBV3-2|TRBD2|TRBJ2-1
CASSQEGRGQFF
>TRBV10-2|TRBD1|TRBJ1-1
CASSQGQASNTEAFF
>TRBV10-3|TRBD1|TRBJ1-5
CAIGTGDSNQPQHF
>TRBV3-1/TRBV3-2|TRBD2|TRBJ2-7
CASSQDVIGTSGSSYEQYF
>TRBV27|.|TRBJ1-4
CASSLWGSGEKLFF
>TRBV6-5|TRBD1|TRBJ1-4
CASSPDRENEKLFF
>TRBV24-1|TRBD1|TRBJ2-5
CATSDLRTGGWETQYF
>TRBV5-1|TRBD2|TRBJ2-5
CASSLEGLAGGETQYF
>TRBV30|.|TRBJ2-1
CAWSLGGELNEQFF
>TRBV7-9|.|TRBJ1-2
CASSLVGGQGYTF
>TRBV4-3|TRBD1|TRBJ1-4
CASSQDRLTGGSEKLFF
>TRBV4-1|.|TRBJ1-4
CASSPTGLGYELFF
>TRBV19|TRBD2|TRBJ2-1
CASKGSGLSSYNEQFF
>TRBV4-1|.|TRBJ2-2
CASSQDNTGELFF
>TRBV2|TRBD1|TRBJ1-5
CASTTDRGYEPQHF
>TRBV7-3|.|TRBJ2-1
CASSLIGYNEQFF
>TRBV18|.|TRBJ1-5
CASSPGRGRNQPQHF
>TRBV11-3|.|TRBJ2-1
CASSLLVFNEQFF
>TRBV7-9|.|TRBJ2-7
CASSLGRDNHEQYF
>TRBV11-1|.|TRBJ2-1
CASSLIGMLNEQFF
>TRBV2|.|TRBJ1-5
CASRAGSGGNQPQHF
>TRBV5-1|TRBD2|TRBJ2-7
CASTRETGLTYEQYF
>TRBV7-9|TRBD1|TRBJ1-1
CASRAIQGTTEAFF
>TRBV19|TRBD2|TRBJ2-7
CASSLGASGVYEQYF
>TRBV10-3|.|TRBJ2-3
CAISSIARAGPSTPYF
>TRBV24-1|.|TRBJ2-1
CATSHSGTWYNEQFF
>TRBV21-1|.|TRBJ1-1
CASSKIGFPGTRSFLNTEAFF
>TRBV7-9|.|TRBJ1-2
CASSLERFYGYTF
>TRBV14|.|TRBJ1-6
CASSQDQAGAGSPLHF
>TRBV7-9|TRBD1|TRBJ2-7
CASRTRQGGEQYF
>TRBV4-3|TRBD1|TRBJ1-2
CASSRDRATGGYTF
>TRBV7-9|.|TRBJ2-7
CASSFGSGVRYEQYF
>TRBV10-3|.|TRBJ2-7
CAISDRRSDVEQYF